A selection of T cell receptor beta chains follows, all from one sample in a study of T cells after yellow fever vaccination. In TCRdb, the 5' RACE reads were re-called with MiXCR into one record per CDR3 protein. This table has some 240,000 distinct CDR3 sequences, 3.6% appearing once. Sequences were derived from PBMCs, sampled 15 days after the yellow fever booster vaccination. These receptor sequences come from a young man who received the YFV17D yellow fever vaccine. Each CDR3 is given with its conserved first and last residue. Fields, in order: D gene, clone size, J gene, V gene, CDR3 DNA, CDR3 protein. D genes are given only for firm matches. Not all rows give a size; the values are once, few, many and, for expanded clones, a class.

d_call: TRBD1; clone_size: NA; j_call: TRBJ1-1; v_call: TRBV9; cdr3_nt: TGTGCCAGAAGCGCAGGGGGAGATTCAAGGATGAACTCTGAAGCTTTCTTT; cdr3_aa: CARSAGGDSRMNSEAFF
d_call: NA; clone_size: many; j_call: TRBJ1-2; v_call: TRBV7-9; cdr3_nt: TGTGCCAGCAGTCCCTACGAGGGGAAGAGGGGCTACACCTTC; cdr3_aa: CASSPYEGKRGYTF
d_call: TRBD2; clone_size: many; j_call: TRBJ2-1; v_call: TRBV5-1; cdr3_nt: TGCGCCAGCAGCTGGTCCTTCGCGGGGGGTACCAATGAGCAGTTCTTC; cdr3_aa: CASSWSFAGGTNEQFF
d_call: TRBD1; clone_size: many; j_call: TRBJ2-1; v_call: TRBV27; cdr3_nt: TGTGCCAGCAGTTTAACGGGACAGGGGGCGATGGGTGAGCAGTTCTTC; cdr3_aa: CASSLTGQGAMGEQFF
d_call: NA; clone_size: many; j_call: TRBJ2-5; v_call: TRBV20-1; cdr3_nt: TGCAGTGCTAGCTATTACAGGGCCAAACAAGAGACCCAGTACTTC; cdr3_aa: CSASYYRAKQETQYF
d_call: NA; clone_size: many; j_call: TRBJ2-3; v_call: TRBV5-5; cdr3_nt: TGTGCCACCAAGTCCTTAGGCACAGATACGCAGTATTTT; cdr3_aa: CATKSLGTDTQYF
d_call: TRBD2; clone_size: many; j_call: TRBJ2-1; v_call: TRBV4-1; cdr3_nt: TGCGCCAGCAGCCAACCTCTAGCGGGGGGGCTTCCCTACAATGAGCAGTTCTTC; cdr3_aa: CASSQPLAGGLPYNEQFF
d_call: TRBD2; clone_size: many; j_call: TRBJ2-1; v_call: TRBV30; cdr3_nt: TGTGCCTGGAGTGTATCAGCGGGGGGCTATGAGCAGTTCTTC; cdr3_aa: CAWSVSAGGYEQFF
d_call: TRBD2; clone_size: many; j_call: TRBJ2-1; v_call: TRBV27; cdr3_nt: TGTGCCAGCAGTGCCCTTGGGACTAGCGGTTACAATGAGCAGTTCTTC; cdr3_aa: CASSALGTSGYNEQFF
d_call: NA; clone_size: many; j_call: TRBJ1-1; v_call: TRBV3-1; cdr3_nt: TGTGCCAGCAGCCAAGTCTGGGGCACTGAAGCTTTCTTT; cdr3_aa: CASSQVWGTEAFF
d_call: NA; clone_size: many; j_call: TRBJ1-5; v_call: TRBV9; cdr3_nt: TGTGCCAGCAGCCCCGGGACGTATGGCAATCAGCCCCAGCATTTT; cdr3_aa: CASSPGTYGNQPQHF
d_call: NA; clone_size: NA; j_call: TRBJ2-6; v_call: TRBV18; cdr3_nt: TGTGCCAGCTCACCACCGGGGAGCTCTGGGGCCAACGTCCTGACTTTC; cdr3_aa: CASSPPGSSGANVLTF
d_call: NA; clone_size: many; j_call: TRBJ1-6; v_call: TRBV20-1; cdr3_nt: TGCAGTGCCCCCGGGACTTATAATTCACCCCTCCACTTT; cdr3_aa: CSAPGTYNSPLHF
d_call: NA; clone_size: NA; j_call: TRBJ2-5; v_call: TRBV14; cdr3_nt: TGTGCCAGCAGCCACCACCGAGTTATAGGGGCGGAGTACCAAGAGACCCAGTACTTC; cdr3_aa: CASSHHRVIGAEYQETQYF
d_call: NA; clone_size: many; j_call: TRBJ2-6; v_call: TRBV27; cdr3_nt: TGTGCCAGCAGCTTACGAACAGTCTCTGGGGCCAACGTCCTGACTTTC; cdr3_aa: CASSLRTVSGANVLTF
d_call: NA; clone_size: many; j_call: TRBJ1-1; v_call: TRBV20-1; cdr3_nt: TGCAGTGCTATAGTTGGGCATATGAACACTGAAGCTTTCTTT; cdr3_aa: CSAIVGHMNTEAFF
d_call: NA; clone_size: few; j_call: TRBJ1-1; v_call: TRBV10-1; cdr3_nt: TGCGCCAGCAGTGAGTCGACGGTGAACACTGAAGCTTTCTTT; cdr3_aa: CASSESTVNTEAFF
d_call: NA; clone_size: many; j_call: TRBJ1-2; v_call: TRBV4-2; cdr3_nt: TGTGCCAGCAGCCAATTAAAGGACAGCCACTATTATGGCTACACCTTC; cdr3_aa: CASSQLKDSHYYGYTF
d_call: TRBD1; clone_size: many; j_call: TRBJ1-5; v_call: TRBV19; cdr3_nt: TGTGCCAGTAGTCCCAGGGGGCTGGGTCAGCCCCAGCATTTT; cdr3_aa: CASSPRGLGQPQHF
d_call: TRBD1; clone_size: many; j_call: TRBJ2-5; v_call: TRBV7-9; cdr3_nt: TGTGCCAGCAGCCCTCAGGGGGAAGAGACCCAGTACTTC; cdr3_aa: CASSPQGEETQYF
d_call: NA; clone_size: many; j_call: TRBJ1-5; v_call: TRBV5-6; cdr3_nt: TGTGCCAGCAGCTTCAGGTGGGATTTGAACAATCAGCCCCAGCATTTT; cdr3_aa: CASSFRWDLNNQPQHF
d_call: TRBD1; clone_size: many; j_call: TRBJ1-1; v_call: TRBV27; cdr3_nt: TGTGCCAGCAGTTTATGGGTGACAGGGGGCACTGAAGCTTTCTTT; cdr3_aa: CASSLWVTGGTEAFF
d_call: NA; clone_size: many; j_call: TRBJ2-7; v_call: TRBV10-3; cdr3_nt: TGTGCCATCAGTGAGTCGATTTCGGGCGTACAGTCCGGCGGGTCCTACGAGCAGTACTTC; cdr3_aa: CAISESISGVQSGGSYEQYF
d_call: NA; clone_size: many; j_call: TRBJ2-5; v_call: TRBV6-1; cdr3_nt: TGTGCCAGCAGCGCTACCTCCCTGAGAGGGGCGCGAGAGACCCAGTACTTC; cdr3_aa: CASSATSLRGARETQYF
d_call: NA; clone_size: many; j_call: TRBJ1-5; v_call: TRBV28; cdr3_nt: TGTGCCAGCAGGAGCAATCAGCCCCAGCATTTT; cdr3_aa: CASRSNQPQHF
d_call: TRBD2; clone_size: many; j_call: TRBJ2-7; v_call: TRBV2; cdr3_nt: TGTGCCAGCAGTGTAGCGGGGGGACACCCCGAGCAGTACTTC; cdr3_aa: CASSVAGGHPEQYF
d_call: TRBD2; clone_size: many; j_call: TRBJ2-1; v_call: TRBV4-2; cdr3_nt: TGTGCCAGCAGTCGGCAACCCGTCGGCGGGGGGGCCTTGGATGAGCAGTTCTTC; cdr3_aa: CASSRQPVGGGALDEQFF
d_call: NA; clone_size: many; j_call: TRBJ1-1; v_call: TRBV6-5; cdr3_nt: TGTGCCACCGCGATCAGGGGAAGGAACACTGAAGCTTTCTTT; cdr3_aa: CATAIRGRNTEAFF
d_call: NA; clone_size: many; j_call: TRBJ1-2; v_call: TRBV7-9; cdr3_nt: TGTGCCAGCAGCTTAGGGGCTGGAGGCTACACCTTC; cdr3_aa: CASSLGAGGYTF
d_call: NA; clone_size: many; j_call: TRBJ2-3; v_call: TRBV28; cdr3_nt: TGTGCCACCTCCCTGGCAGATACGCAGTATTTT; cdr3_aa: CATSLADTQYF
d_call: NA; clone_size: many; j_call: TRBJ1-1; v_call: TRBV12-5; cdr3_nt: TGTGCTAGTGGTTGGGACGGTGGTACCGCTGAAGCTTTCTTT; cdr3_aa: CASGWDGGTAEAFF
d_call: TRBD2; clone_size: many; j_call: TRBJ2-5; v_call: TRBV5-4; cdr3_nt: TGTGCCAGCAGTTTAGCGGGGGGGTTTGAGACCCAGTACTTC; cdr3_aa: CASSLAGGFETQYF
d_call: NA; clone_size: many; j_call: TRBJ2-7; v_call: TRBV7-9; cdr3_nt: TGTGCCAGCAGTTTGGTCAGCTACGAGCAGTACTTC; cdr3_aa: CASSLVSYEQYF
d_call: TRBD1; clone_size: many; j_call: TRBJ1-4; v_call: TRBV28; cdr3_nt: TGTGCCAGCAGTTTCAGGGGGGGTGGTGAAAAACTGTTTTTT; cdr3_aa: CASSFRGGGEKLFF
d_call: TRBD1; clone_size: many; j_call: TRBJ2-1; v_call: TRBV6-5; cdr3_nt: TGTGCCAGCAGTTCGCAGGGGGTGGGCTACAATGAGCAGTTCTTC; cdr3_aa: CASSSQGVGYNEQFF
d_call: TRBD1; clone_size: NA; j_call: TRBJ2-3; v_call: TRBV24-1; cdr3_nt: TGTGCCACCAGTGATATGGGACAGCCAGATACGCAGTATTTT; cdr3_aa: CATSDMGQPDTQYF
d_call: NA; clone_size: few; j_call: TRBJ1-6; v_call: TRBV7-6; cdr3_nt: TGTGCCAGCAGCCGCTTCAGAGACAATTCACCCCTCCACTTT; cdr3_aa: CASSRFRDNSPLHF